These 10 T cell receptor beta chains were sequenced from one sample in a study of a mutant IDH1 vaccine in newly diagnosed glioma. Time point noted: week 23, last vaccination. Doses comprised 300 ug of mutant IDH1 20-mer peptide each, plus topical imiquimod. Repertoires were generated with immunoSEQ multiplex PCR, while TCRdb's copy carries only in-frame clones and drops some. This sample has tens of thousands of clones; around 76% occur once, and the top ten carry about 6.3%. Their antigen targets remain unknown. This specimen was PBMCs, taken from a glioma patient whose treatment included an IDH1 peptide vaccine. The receptors derive from a woman between 40 and 55 years old with glioma. Some clones in this sample may be carry-over from other donors' samples.

This chain uses TRBV19 with TRBJ1-1; D remains ambiguous. CDR3 length: 14 residues. Germline CDR1 LNHDA, CDR2 SQIVND (reference sequence). The germline V and J ends were trimmed by 3 bases and 7 bases, with 15 bases remaining between them. CDR3 coding DNA: TGTGCCAGTAGTATGGCAGCTGAACTCAATGAAGCTTTCTTT. This gives the protein CASSMAAELNEAFF.

This sequence joins TRBV9 and TRBJ1-1; D uncertain. CDR3 length: 13 amino acids. The germline V gene has CDR1 SGDLS and CDR2 YYNGEE. Deletions cut 2 bases from V and 1 base from J, with 6 bases between. In DNA, the CDR3 is TGTGCCAGCAGCGTTTATCAGAACACTGAAGCTTTCTTT. Its translation is CASSVYQNTEAFF.

This clone appeared once. The V and J genes are TRBV4-1 and TRBJ1-5; D unresolved. The germline V gene encodes CDR1 MGHRA and CDR2 YSYEKL. The CDR3 length is 16 residues. V was pared by 0 bases and J by 3 bases, with 12 bases between. CDR3 loop: CASSQEPPTPNQPQHF. CDR3 bases: TGCGCCAGCAGCCAAGAACCCCCGACCCCCAATCAGCCCCAGCATTTT.

The rearrangement uses TRBV6-5 and TRBJ1-2; the D gene is possibly TRBD1 (5 bases). V was clipped by 6 bases and J by 2 bases, with 13 bases between them. Germline loops: CDR1 MNHEY, CDR2 SVGAGI. CDR3 size: 14 residues. The CDR3: CASSPIDRNYGYTF. CDR3 sequence (DNA): TGTGCCAGCAGCCCTATCGACAGAAACTATGGCTACACCTTC.

This chain uses TRBV6-5 with TRBJ2-5; D call uncertain. Germline loops: CDR1 MNHEY, CDR2 SVGAGI. V lost 6 bases, J lost 1 base, and 12 bases lay in between. The CDR3 has 14 residues. The CDR3 coding sequence is TGTGCCAGCAGCCGATCGAATCTCCAAGAGACCCAGTACTTC. Protein product: CASSRSNLQETQYF.

The chain links TRBV5-1 to TRBJ2-1; no reliable D call. In germline, CDR1 is SGHRS, CDR2 YFSETQ. There are 12 residues in the CDR3. Trimming stripped 4 bases from V and 8 bases from J, with 10 bases between. The CDR3 sequence is CASSLSLDEQFF. The CDR3 bases are TGCGCCAGCAGCCTGAGCCTCGATGAGCAGTTCTTC.

The V gene is TRBV5-1, the J gene TRBJ2-6, with D tentatively TRBD1 or TRBD2 (6 bases each). Trimming stripped 3 bases from V and 2 bases from J, with 21 bases between. The length of the CDR3 is 19 residues. CDR1 and CDR2 (germline): SGHRS, YFSETQ. Here the CDR3 reads CASSYTGGLAIPGANVLTF. The DNA for the CDR3 is TGCGCCAGCAGCTATACTGGGGGGCTGGCTATCCCTGGGGCCAACGTCCTGACTTTC.

The V call is TRBV27, the J call TRBJ2-7; 8 bases agree with TRBD2. This CDR3 spans 12 amino acids. Germline V gene lookup returns CDR1 MNHEY and CDR2 SMNVEV (reference sequence). The trim removed 10 bases at V and 1 base at J, leaving 3 bases unmatched. CDR3 bases: TGTGCCACCCGGGGGGGTTCCTACGAGCAGTACTTC. Translation gives CATRGGSYEQYF.

The rearrangement links TRBV15 to TRBJ2-2; D is undetermined. V was trimmed by 3 bases and J by 4 bases, leaving 9 bases between them. Germline loops: CDR1 LNHNV, CDR2 YYDKDF (reference sequence). This CDR3 spans 14 amino acids. This CDR3 reads CATSSPFSTGELFF. For the CDR3, the DNA is TGTGCCACCAGCAGTCCATTTAGCACCGGGGAGCTGTTTTTT.

The chain couples TRBV19 to TRBJ1-5; D may be TRBD1 (6 bases). Between the trimmed V and J ends, which lost 5 bases and 3 bases, there was a span of 11 bases. The CDR3 is 14 amino acids. Germline-derived CDR1 and CDR2 are LNHDA and SQIVND (reference sequence). Written as DNA, the CDR3 is TGTGCCAGTAGTCACAGGGAGCTCAATCAGCCCCAGCATTTT. Its translation is CASSHRELNQPQHF.